The T cell receptor beta chain under discussion was sequenced for a study of T cell changes during pregnancy in multiple sclerosis. Sequenced by immunoSEQ multiplex PCR; TCRdb stores in-frame clones only, minus some. The data hold nearly 60,000 clones, with more than 80% observed a single time. With V trimmed by 5 bases and J by 7 bases, 10 bases remained unmatched. The CDR3 spans 14 residues. Germline V gene lookup returns CDR1 KGHSH and CDR2 LQKENI. The rearrangement links TRBV18 to TRBJ1-2, with 7 bases aligning to TRBD1. This sample comprised CD4+ T cells from peripheral blood mononuclear cells, obtained after pregnancy. This receptor was obtained from a female donor in good health, enrolled as a control in a pregnancy study. Written as DNA, the CDR3 is TGTGCCAGCTCAGCCAACCTACAGGGGAGTGGCTACACCTTC. This translates into CASSANLQGSGYTF.